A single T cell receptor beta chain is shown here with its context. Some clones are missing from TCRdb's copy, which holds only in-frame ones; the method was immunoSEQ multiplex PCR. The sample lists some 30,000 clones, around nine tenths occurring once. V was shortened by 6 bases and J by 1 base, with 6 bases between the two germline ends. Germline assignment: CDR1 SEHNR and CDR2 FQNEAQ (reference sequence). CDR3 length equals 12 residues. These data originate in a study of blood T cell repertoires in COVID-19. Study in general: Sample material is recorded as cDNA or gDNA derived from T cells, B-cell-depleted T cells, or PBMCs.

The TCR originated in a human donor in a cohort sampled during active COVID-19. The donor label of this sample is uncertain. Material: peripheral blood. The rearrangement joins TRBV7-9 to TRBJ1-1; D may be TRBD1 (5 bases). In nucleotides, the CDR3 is TGTGCCAGCAGTACAGGGAACACTGAAGCTTTCTTT. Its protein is CASSTGNTEAFF.